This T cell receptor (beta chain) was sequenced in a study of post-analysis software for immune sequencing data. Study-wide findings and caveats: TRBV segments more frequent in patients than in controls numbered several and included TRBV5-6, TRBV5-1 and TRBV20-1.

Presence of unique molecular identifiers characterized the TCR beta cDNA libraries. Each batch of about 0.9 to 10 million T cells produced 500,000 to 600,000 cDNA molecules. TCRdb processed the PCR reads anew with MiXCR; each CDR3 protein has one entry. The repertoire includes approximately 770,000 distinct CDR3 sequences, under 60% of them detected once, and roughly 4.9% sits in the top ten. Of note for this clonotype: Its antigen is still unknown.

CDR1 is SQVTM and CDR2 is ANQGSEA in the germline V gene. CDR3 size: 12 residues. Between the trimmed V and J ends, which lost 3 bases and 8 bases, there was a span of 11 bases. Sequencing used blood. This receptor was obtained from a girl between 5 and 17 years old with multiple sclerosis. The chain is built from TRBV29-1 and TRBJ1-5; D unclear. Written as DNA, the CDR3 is TGCAGCGTTGACCTAGCTATGGAGCCCCAGCATTTT. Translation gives CSVDLAMEPQHF.